This is a list of T cell receptor beta chains from one sample in a study of blood T cells in healthy people across ages. TCRdb analysed the 5' RACE reads with MiXCR anew, one entry per CDR3 protein. This sample carries roughly 1.7 million distinct CDR3 sequences, roughly 32% of them seen once, and the ten largest clones take over 9%. Sequenced sample: blood. Receptor source: a woman aged 25-40 years in good health. Each CDR3 is given with its conserved first and last residue. The order of the fields is V gene, J gene, CDR3 protein.

>TRBV10-3|TRBJ2-6
CAISSDGPSGANVLTF
>TRBV6-1|TRBJ2-3
CASLSRDVTDTQYF
>TRBV4-1|TRBJ1-2
CASSQVRGERGYGYTF
>TRBV3-1|TRBJ2-1
CASSQGGHSGPYNEQFF
>TRBV20-1|NA
CSASEPRAGEGTQYF
>TRBV7-9|TRBJ1-3
CASSRRTGDQPIYF
>TRBV10-3|TRBJ2-3
CAVRDRGADTQYF
>TRBV20-1|TRBJ2-7
CSAAGQHYEQYF
>TRBV6-6|TRBJ2-1
CASSSPVGREGIHEQFF
>TRBV21-1|TRBJ1-2
CASSKGEQGYGYTF
>TRBV18|TRBJ1-4
CASSPHRRGEKLFF
>TRBV4-1|TRBJ1-2
CASSPQDKVDGYTF
>TRBV5-1|TRBJ2-1
CASSLVNPVNNEQFF
>TRBV30|TRBJ2-4
CAWSRTSAGALIQYF
>TRBV7-3|TRBJ2-3
CASSSSVYSTDTQYF
>TRBV12-3/TRBV12-4|TRBJ1-2
CASRFYSSGGYTF
>TRBV5-1|TRBJ2-7
CASTKPYSTLYEQYF
>TRBV20-1|TRBJ2-1
CSAIEAGIYNEQFF
>TRBV7-8|TRBJ2-1
CASSLYLASRKEYNEQFF
>TRBV20-1|TRBJ1-2
CSVPTGLGGYTF
>TRBV2|TRBJ2-7
CASSNPRDRVSYEQYF
>TRBV27|TRBJ2-7
CAASPQGVVVEQYF
>TRBV6-2/TRBV6-3|TRBJ2-3
CASARGGYTDTQYF
>TRBV20-1|TRBJ2-5
CSAIMQLAKYQETQYF
>TRBV4-1|TRBJ2-2
CASSQASGSVDTGELFF
>TRBV5-1|TRBJ2-1
CASSILSRGNYNEQFF
>TRBV5-1|TRBJ1-2
CASSNSPAEDGYTF
>TRBV5-5|TRBJ2-1
CAFGDNEQFF
>TRBV3-1|TRBJ2-7
CASSDSDQAEQYF